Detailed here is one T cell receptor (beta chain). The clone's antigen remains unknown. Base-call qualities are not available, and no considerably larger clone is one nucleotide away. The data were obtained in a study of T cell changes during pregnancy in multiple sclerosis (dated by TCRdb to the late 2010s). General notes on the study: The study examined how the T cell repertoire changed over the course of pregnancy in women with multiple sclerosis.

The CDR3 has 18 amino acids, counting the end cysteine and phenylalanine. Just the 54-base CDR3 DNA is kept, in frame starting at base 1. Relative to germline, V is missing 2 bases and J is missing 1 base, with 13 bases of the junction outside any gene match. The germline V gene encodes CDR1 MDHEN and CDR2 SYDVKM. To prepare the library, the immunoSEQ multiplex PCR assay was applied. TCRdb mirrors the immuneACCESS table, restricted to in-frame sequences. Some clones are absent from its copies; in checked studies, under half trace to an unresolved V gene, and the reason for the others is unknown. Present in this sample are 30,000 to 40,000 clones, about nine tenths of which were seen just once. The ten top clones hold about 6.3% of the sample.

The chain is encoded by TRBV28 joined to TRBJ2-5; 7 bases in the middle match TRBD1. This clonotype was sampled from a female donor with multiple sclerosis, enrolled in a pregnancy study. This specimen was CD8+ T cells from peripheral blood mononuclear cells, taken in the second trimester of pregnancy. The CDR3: CASSLHRQGLTPQETQYF. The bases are TGTGCCAGCAGTTTACATAGACAGGGCTTAACTCCCCAAGAGACCCAGTACTTC.